These 26 T cell receptor beta chains share one sample of origin, sequenced in a study of T cells in Graves' hyperthyroidism and ophthalmopathy. Regions amplified from RNA transcripts were the TCR beta CDR3 regions. During a first-round RT-PCR of the TCR CDR3, the HTBI primer set was used. In TCRdb, the multiplex PCR reads were re-called with MiXCR into one record per CDR3 protein. The repertoire holds roughly 500,000 distinct CDR3 sequences, with around 42% as singletons. Sequenced: peripheral blood or thyroid tissue (not recorded which). These receptors came from an adult woman with Graves' disease, either hyperthyroidism or ophthalmopathy (not recorded which).

As for this clonotype: Mismatch with germline at one junction end may stem from a read error. V and J are TRBV9 and TRBJ1-6; 9 bases align to TRBD1. This CDR3 is 15 amino acids long. Germline assignment: CDR1 SGDLS and CDR2 YYNGEE. The CDR3 nucleotides read TGTGCCAGCAGCGGAAGCGGGACAGGGCATTCACCCCGCCACTTT. Its protein product is CASSGSGTGHSPRHF.

The chain employs TRBV7-9 and TRBJ1-6; 9 positions match TRBD1. CDR1 is SEHNR, CDR2 FQNEAQ, per germline (reference sequence). The CDR3 covers 14 residues. The DNA of the CDR3 is TGTGCAAGTAGAGGGACAGGGTACGAATCACCCCTCCACTTT. Translated, it gives CASRGTGYESPLHF. The full variable domain, its missing parts supplied by reference TRBV7-9 and TRBJ1-6, is DTGVSQNPRHKITKRGQNVTFRCDPISEHNRLYWYRQTLGQGPEFLTYFQNEAQLEKSRLLSDRFSAERPKGSFSTLEIQRTEQGDSAMYLCASRGTGYESPLHFGNGTRLTVT.

This chain uses TRBV7-9 with TRBJ1-1; D gene ambiguous. CDR3 length: 14 amino acids. Germline V gene data show CDR1 as SEHNR and CDR2 as FQNEAQ (reference sequence). The V end lost 5 bases, the J end lost 3 bases, and 13 bases lay between the germline ends. The CDR3 reads CASSQSWSYTEAFF. DNA of the CDR3: TGTGCCAGCAGCCAAAGTTGGTCGTACACTGAAGCTTTCTTT.

This chain connects TRBV7-8 to TRBJ1-5, with D possibly being TRBD1 (6 bases). The germline V gene encodes CDR1 SGHVS and CDR2 FQNEAQ. This CDR3 region has 15 residues. V gave up 0 bases and J gave up 4 bases, with 10 bases separating them. CDR3: CASSLAWDTNQPQHF. CDR3 nucleotide sequence: TGTGCCAGCAGCTTAGCCTGGGACACTAATCAGCCCCAGCATTTT.

This clonotype was observed once. The V and J genes are TRBV2 and TRBJ1-2; D gene unclear. Germline lookup yields CDR1 SNHLY and CDR2 FYNNEI. This CDR3 has 10 residues. V lost 6 bases, J lost 8 bases, and 7 bases lay in between. The DNA of the CDR3 is TGTGCCAGCAGGGAGGCAGGCTACACCTTC. It codes for CASREAGYTF.

The rearrangement joins TRBV6-1 to TRBJ2-2; maybe TRBD2 (5 bases). The CDR3 covers 15 residues. Trimming stripped 7 bases from V and 1 base from J, with 13 bases between. Germline CDR1 is MNHNS and CDR2 is SASEGT. In DNA form, the CDR3 reads TGTGCCAGCAATTACGCGCGGGTGAACACCGGGGAGCTGTTTTTT. This translates into CASNYARVNTGELFF.

The rearrangement joins TRBV28 to TRBJ2-7; D is unclear. CDR1 MDHEN and CDR2 SYDVKM come from the germline V gene. The CDR3 length is 14 residues. The V gene lost 3 bases and the J gene lost 3 bases, with 12 bases spanning the gap. In DNA, the CDR3 is TGTGCCAGCAGTTTCTTGCCACGGAGCTACGAGCAGTACTTC. This translates into CASSFLPRSYEQYF.

This clonotype has at least ten counts. The rearrangement uses TRBV6-2 or TRBV6-3 and TRBJ2-7; D uncertain. CDR1 MNHEY and CDR2 SVGEGT come from the germline V gene. The CDR3 is made up of 12 amino acids. The V end lost 2 bases, the J end lost 4 bases, and 6 bases lay between the germline ends. CDR3 bases: TGTGCCAGCAGTTACCCTGGATACGAGCAGTACTTC. Protein: CASSYPGYEQYF.

This clonotype turned up a few times. A read error may explain this, as a much larger clone is one base away. The chain combines TRBV12-3 or TRBV12-4 with TRBJ1-1; no reliable D call. V lost 5 bases and J lost 4, with 8 bases in between. The length of the CDR3 is 12 residues. The CDR3 nucleotides are TGTGCCAGCAGTCAGGCAGTCACTGAAGCTTTCTTT. Translation: CASSQAVTEAFF.

V is TRBV19 and J is TRBJ1-2; a weak D match, TRBD1 (6 bases). Trimming stripped 6 bases from V and 5 bases from J, with 22 bases between. Germline loops: CDR1 LNHDA, CDR2 SQIVND (reference sequence). There are 16 residues in the CDR3. In nucleotides, the CDR3 is TGTGCCAGTAGAACGACCGGGGACAAGCAACTTTATGGCTACACCTTC. It specifies CASRTTGDKQLYGYTF.

Many counts were recorded for this clonotype. The chain combines TRBV4-2 with TRBJ1-5; possible D gene TRBD1, 6 bases. Germline values: CDR1 LGHNA, CDR2 YNFKEQ. V dropped 0 bases and J dropped 5 bases, with 11 bases sitting between them. The CDR3 is 15 amino acids. The CDR3 DNA reads as TGTGCCAGCAGCCAAGATTTGCAGGGGTATCAGCCCCAGCATTTT. Translating it yields CASSQDLQGYQPQHF.

The chain is built from TRBV2 and TRBJ2-7, with 9 bases lining up with TRBD1. Germline V gives CDR1 SNHLY, CDR2 FYNNEI. The CDR3 consists of 15 residues. With V trimmed by 5 bases and J by 2 bases, 7 bases remained unmatched. For the CDR3, the DNA is TGTGCCAGCAGTACCAACCGGGACAGGGCCTACGAGCAGTACTTC. It specifies CASSTNRDRAYEQYF.

This chain joins TRBV7-2 and TRBJ1-1; no definite D call. Trimming left V 1 base short and J 9 bases short, with 9 bases between. The CDR3 is made up of 12 amino acids. Germline values: CDR1 SGHTA, CDR2 FQGNSA. The DNA of the CDR3 is TGTGCCAGCAGCTTAGAAGGAGGCAAAGCTTTCTTT. It specifies CASSLEGGKAFF.

V usage is TRBV7-2 and J usage is TRBJ2-2; TRBD1 matches 9 bases. Losses at the gene ends were 5 bases for V and 6 bases for J; bases not matched to a gene: 7. Germline CDR1 and CDR2: SGHTA and FQGNSA. This CDR3 region has 15 residues. The CDR3 bases are TGTGCCAGCAGCCAGCGGACAGGGGTCTCCGGGGAGCTGTTTTTT. This codes for CASSQRTGVSGELFF.

V usage is TRBV10-3 and J usage is TRBJ2-5, with D tentatively TRBD2 (5 bases). The CDR3 contains 14 residues. Trimming stripped 2 bases from V and 7 bases from J, with 14 bases between. The V gene's germline CDR1 is ENHRY and CDR2 SYGVKD. DNA of the CDR3: TGTGCCATCAGTGAGGAGGGTACCGACGGGACCCAGTACTTC. Encoded protein: CAISEEGTDGTQYF.

This clonotype was seen many times. The chain links TRBV10-2 to TRBJ1-2; D ambiguous. Germline CDR1 is WSHSY and CDR2 is SAAADI. The CDR3 covers 13 residues. V shed 2 bases and J shed 1 base, with 5 bases lying between them. The CDR3 spells CASSESVNYGYTF. In nucleotides, the CDR3 is TGCGCCAGCAGTGAGAGCGTTAACTATGGCTACACCTTC.

The chain combines TRBV10-2 with TRBJ1-2; maybe TRBD1 (5 bases). The germline V and J ends were trimmed by 8 bases and 8 bases, with 21 bases remaining between them. The CDR3 runs 14 residues. From germline, CDR1 is WSHSY and CDR2 SAAADI. The CDR3 loop is CASLAPPQGIGYTF. CDR3 DNA: TGCGCCAGCTTAGCGCCCCCGCAGGGAATCGGCTACACCTTC.

The chain couples TRBV7-9 to TRBJ2-5; D is ambiguous. The V gene's germline CDR1 is SEHNR and CDR2 FQNEAQ (reference sequence). The CDR3 runs to 13 residues. The V gene lost 1 base and the J gene lost 5 bases, with 8 bases spanning the gap. In nucleotides, the CDR3 is TGTGCCAGCAGCTTAGTGGGCATGGAGACCCAGTACTTC. Amino acid sequence: CASSLVGMETQYF.

DNA for the CDR3: TGTGCCAGCAGCCCGGGGACTAGCGGGGTCACCGGGGAGCTGTTTTTT. It is translated as CASSPGTSGVTGELFF. This rearrangement joins TRBV7-9 to TRBJ2-2; 13 positions match TRBD2. The germline gives CDR1 SEHNR, CDR2 FQNEAQ (reference sequence). This CDR3 comprises 16 residues. Trimming removed 5 bases from V and 4 bases from J; junction bases left unmatched: 4.

Notes on this clonotype: This could be a read error, since a much larger clone is one nucleotide away. The chain links TRBV5-1 to TRBJ2-7, with no clear D. The CDR3 loop spans 14 amino acids. CDR1 and CDR2 (germline): SGHRS, YFSETQ. The CDR3 DNA sequence: TGCGCCAGCAGCCAGGTGGGGTCCTACGAGAGCATAGACTTC. This translates into CASSQVGSYESIDF.

This clonotype showed up many times. This chain connects TRBV7-2 to TRBJ2-7, with 13 bases matching TRBD2. V trimming: 2 bases; J trimming: 5 bases; junction bases outside the gene matches: 21. Germline CDR1 SGHTA, CDR2 FQGNSA. This CDR3 contains 21 residues. CDR3 sequence: CASSLFRMSKWTSGSYNEQYF. The CDR3 DNA is TGTGCCAGCAGCTTATTTAGGATGTCCAAATGGACTAGCGGGAGTTATAACGAGCAGTACTTC.

This chain uses TRBV19 with TRBJ2-3; D is unresolved. This CDR3 comprises 14 residues. Per the germline V gene, CDR1 is LNHDA and CDR2 is SQIVND (reference sequence). CDR3 nucleotides: TGTGCTTCAGTAGGTATCGGGAGCACAGATACGCAGTATTTT. Amino acids: CASVGIGSTDTQYF.

This clonotype was observed at least ten times. The chain uses TRBV20-1 and TRBJ2-2; TRBD2 might be the D (6 bases). The CDR3 sequence is 13 residues long. The germline V gene has CDR1 DFQATT and CDR2 SNEGSKA (reference sequence). The CDR3 here is CSARGMDTGELFF. For the CDR3, the DNA is TGCAGCGCCCGGGGGATGGACACCGGGGAGCTGTTTTTT.

Worth noting for this clonotype: It is unclear where the CDR3 begins or ends on the DNA, so no DNA is shown, and the CDR3 is as TCRdb lists it. The V and J genes are TRBV10-3 and TRBJ2-7; the DNA was not compared with TRBD1, the D call given in the table. The length of the CDR3 is 23 amino acids, counting both ends. Germline lookup yields CDR1 ENHRY and CDR2 SYGVKD. The CDR3: CATWTGSNEKLFFGSGTANEQYF.

With respect to this clonotype: At one boundary the junction diverges from the germline segment, which might be a read error. The chain uses TRBV29-1 and TRBJ1-2; D gene unclear. The CDR3 loop spans 13 amino acids. The germline gives CDR1 SQVTM, CDR2 ANQGSEA. The CDR3 loop reads CSAESPSHYGYTF. The DNA of the CDR3 is TGCAGCGCTGAATCGCCCAGCCACTATGGCTACACCTTC.

In this sample, this clonotype turned up many times. The chain uses TRBV20-1 and TRBJ1-2; D may be TRBD1 (6 bases). Trimming stripped 5 bases from V and 5 bases from J, with 21 bases between. CDR3 length equals 15 residues. The V gene's germline CDR1 is DFQATT and CDR2 SNEGSKA (reference sequence). CDR3 coding DNA: TGCAGTGCTTGGACTTTTAGGGGGGGATTTTATGGCTACACCTTC. Encoded protein: CSAWTFRGGFYGYTF.